This TCR beta chain stems from a study of blood T cells in healthy people across ages. CDR1 is SEHNR and CDR2 is FQNEAQ in the germline V gene (reference sequence). V lost 5 bases and J 7 bases, leaving 14 bases between the germline ends. This CDR3 contains 13 residues. Collection of around 10 milliliters of peripheral blood was performed for each donor. A J-beta primer mix and a sample-barcoded 5' primer were used in a second PCR of about 7 to 11 cycles. With 12 random nucleotides, a template-switch adaptor tagged each individual cDNA molecule. Each of the samples gave a minimum of 2.5 million paired-end reads that contained CDR3. TCRdb fed the 5' RACE reads into MiXCR, producing one record per CDR3 protein. The sample contains approximately 940,000 distinct CDR3 sequences, 45% to 50% of which appear only once.

This TCR was recovered from a man aged 25 to 40 in good health. The sequencing input was blood. This chain connects TRBV7-9 to TRBJ1-1, with D possibly TRBD1 on 6 matching bases. The CDR3 bases are TGTGCCAGCAGCCTTACAGGGCCGAATGAAGCTTTCTTT. This sequence encodes CASSLTGPNEAFF. Drawing the rest from reference TRBV7-9 and TRBJ1-1, the complete variable domain is DTGVSQNPRHKITKRGQNVTFRCDPISEHNRLYWYRQTLGQGPEFLTYFQNEAQLEKSRLLSDRFSAERPKGSFSTLEIQRTEQGDSAMYLCASSLTGPNEAFFGQGTRLTVV.